The next 3 T cell receptor beta chains were all read from a single sample in a study of beta chain features in type 1 diabetes (dated by TCRdb to the late 2010s). Libraries were made using the immunoSEQ multiplex PCR assay. The entire amount of isolated RNA was reverse transcribed using the High Capacity cDNA Reverse Transcription Kit, so the sequenced TCRB transcripts were expressed ones. TCRdb holds this immuneACCESS table with in-frame rearrangements only. Some clones are missing; in checked studies, unresolved V genes explain under half, and the rest has no known cause. This sample has fewer than 200,000 clones in its table, and less than 9.5% of those were observed once. The biggest ten clones account for about 0.6% of the sample. Sequencing used central memory CD4+ T cells from blood. These receptors originate from a man between 18 and 29 years old in good health.

The table lists this clone with a few counts. V is TRBV5-1 and J is TRBJ2-1; TRBD2 matches at 10 bases. J gave up 10 bases and V 5 bases, and 6 bases lay outside the gene matches. The CDR3 length is 13 residues. The germline CDR1 and CDR2 sequences are SGHRS and YFSETQ. In DNA, the CDR3 is TGCGCCAGCAGGCCCCTAGCGGGAGACGAGCAGTTCTTC. Translation: CASRPLAGDEQFF.

The V and J genes are TRBV6-5 and TRBJ1-2; D gene ambiguous. CDR3 size: 14 residues. Germline V gene sequence: CDR1 MNHEY, CDR2 SVGAGI. Between the trimmed V and J ends, which lost 2 bases and 1 base, there was a span of 8 bases. The CDR3 coding sequence is TGTGCCAGCAGTTACGGGCAGATTAACTATGGCTACACCTTC. Its protein product is CASSYGQINYGYTF.

This clone was seen repeatedly, ten times or more. The gene calls are TRBV11-1 and TRBJ2-3; 9 bases map to TRBD1. The CDR3 covers 14 residues. In germline, CDR1 is SGHAT, CDR2 FQDESV (reference sequence). V was pared by 5 bases and J by 5 bases, with 5 bases of the junction left unmatched. The CDR3 sequence is CASSLRTGEDTQYF. CDR3 nucleotides: TGTGCCAGCAGCCTCAGGACAGGGGAAGATACGCAGTATTTT. Combining the CDR3 with reference TRBV11-1 and TRBJ2-3 gives the whole variable domain EAEVAQSPRYKITEKSQAVAFWCDPISGHATLYWYRQILGQGPELLVQFQDESVVDDSQLPKDRFSAERLKGVDSTLKIQPAELGDSAMYLCASSLRTGEDTQYFGPGTRLTVL.